Shown below are 4 T cell receptor beta chains from a single sample sequenced in a study of CD8 T cells in ankylosing spondylitis. TCRdb passed the 5' RACE reads through MiXCR, listing each CDR3 protein once. The table lists under 300,000 distinct CDR3 sequences, 15% to 20% of them singletons, with around 33% in the top ten. Source material: blood, either unsorted or a sorted T cell fraction (not recorded which). These receptor sequences come from a male donor with ankylosing spondylitis or in good health (not recorded which).

CDR3 in amino acids: CASSEGLDYEQYF. CDR3 DNA: TGTGCCAGTAGTGAGGGACTAGACTACGAGCAGTACTTC. The chain links TRBV19 to TRBJ2-7, with TRBD2 matching 8 bases. CDR1 is LNHDA, CDR2 SQIVND, per germline (reference sequence). The CDR3 loop spans 13 amino acids. After removal of 5 bases from V and 3 bases from J, the junction contained 3 bases not matched to a gene.

This clonotype was seen more than once but under ten times. This sequence joins TRBV20-1 and TRBJ1-1; D might be TRBD1 (5 bases). This CDR3 is 14 amino acids long. The V gene's germline CDR1 is DFQATT and CDR2 SNEGSKA (reference sequence). With 3 bases removed from V and 0 bases from J, the gap between germline ends came to 11 bases. For the CDR3, the DNA is TGCAGTGCTAGTGGGGGGAGGATGAACACTGAAGCTTTCTTT. Residues: CSASGGRMNTEAFF.

There are many counts of this clonotype. The chain couples TRBV4-2 to TRBJ2-1; TRBD2 matches 9 bases. Germline V CDR1 and CDR2: LGHNA, YNFKEQ. The CDR3 totals 16 residues. Germline trimming cut 0 bases from V and 5 bases from J; bases unmatched to any gene: 5. Written as DNA, the CDR3 is TGTGCCAGCAGCCAAGATACTAGCGGGCGGCACAATGAGCAGTTCTTC. Amino acid sequence: CASSQDTSGRHNEQFF.

This clonotype came up many times. The chain uses TRBV29-1 and TRBJ1-5, with D uncertain. The V end lost 5 bases, the J end lost 0 bases, and 8 bases lay between the germline ends. Germline CDR1 is SQVTM and CDR2 is ANQGSEA. This CDR3 spans 13 amino acids. This CDR3 reads CSVYIYSNQPQHF. CDR3 DNA sequence: TGCAGCGTTTACATTTATAGCAATCAGCCCCAGCATTTT.